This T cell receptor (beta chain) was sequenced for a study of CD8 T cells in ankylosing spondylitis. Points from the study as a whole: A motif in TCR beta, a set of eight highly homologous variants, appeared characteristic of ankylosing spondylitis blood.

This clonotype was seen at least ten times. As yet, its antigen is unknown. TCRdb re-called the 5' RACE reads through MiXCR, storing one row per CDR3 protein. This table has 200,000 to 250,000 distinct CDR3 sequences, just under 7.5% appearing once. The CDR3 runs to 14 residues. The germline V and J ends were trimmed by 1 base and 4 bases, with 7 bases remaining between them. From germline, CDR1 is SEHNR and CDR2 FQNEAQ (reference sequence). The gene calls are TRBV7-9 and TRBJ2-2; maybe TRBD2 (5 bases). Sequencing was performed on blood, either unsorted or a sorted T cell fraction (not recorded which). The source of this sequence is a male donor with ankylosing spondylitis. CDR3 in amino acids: CASSLVRGTGELFF. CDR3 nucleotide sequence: TGTGCCAGCAGCTTAGTACGGGGCACCGGGGAGCTGTTTTTT.